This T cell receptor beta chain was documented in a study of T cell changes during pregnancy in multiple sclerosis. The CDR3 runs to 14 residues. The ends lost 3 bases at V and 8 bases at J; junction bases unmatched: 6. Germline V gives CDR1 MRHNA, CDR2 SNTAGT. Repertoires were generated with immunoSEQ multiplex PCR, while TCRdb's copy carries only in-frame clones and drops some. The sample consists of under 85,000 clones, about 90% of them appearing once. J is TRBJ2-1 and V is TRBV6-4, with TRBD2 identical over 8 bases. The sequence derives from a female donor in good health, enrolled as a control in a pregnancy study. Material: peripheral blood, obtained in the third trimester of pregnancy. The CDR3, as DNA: TGTGCCAGCAGTGAAGAGCGGGGGTTCGATGAGCAGTTCTTC. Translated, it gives CASSEERGFDEQFF.